This T cell receptor beta chain was obtained from a study of cytomegalovirus exposure and HLA in healthy donors. Findings of the study overall: CMV serostatus was the only immune exposure information that was available. The investigators catalogued some 160 TCR beta chains as cytomegalovirus-associated. Analyses of presence/absence relied on an assumption of roughly uniform sequencing depth across donors.

V lost 4 bases and J 2 bases, leaving 15 bases between the germline ends. The CDR3 totals 16 residues. Germline V CDR1 and CDR2: SGDLS, YYNGEE. This clone occurred a few times. Its specificity is not known. PCR primers comprised 60 Vbeta and 13 Jbeta primers. Profiling relied on immunoSEQ multiplex PCR, and the TCRdb table lists in-frame clones only, not all of them. This table has 85,000 to 90,000 clones, roughly 80% appearing once. Material for sequencing was PBMCs. V and J are TRBV9 and TRBJ2-2; D is perhaps TRBD2 (7 bases). This TCR was recovered from a man aged 30 to 39 in good health and CMV-seropositive. This CDR3 is CASSSRGGFNTGELFF. The CDR3 nucleotides read TGTGCCAGCAGCTCGAGGGGGGGCTTCAACACCGGGGAGCTGTTTTTT.